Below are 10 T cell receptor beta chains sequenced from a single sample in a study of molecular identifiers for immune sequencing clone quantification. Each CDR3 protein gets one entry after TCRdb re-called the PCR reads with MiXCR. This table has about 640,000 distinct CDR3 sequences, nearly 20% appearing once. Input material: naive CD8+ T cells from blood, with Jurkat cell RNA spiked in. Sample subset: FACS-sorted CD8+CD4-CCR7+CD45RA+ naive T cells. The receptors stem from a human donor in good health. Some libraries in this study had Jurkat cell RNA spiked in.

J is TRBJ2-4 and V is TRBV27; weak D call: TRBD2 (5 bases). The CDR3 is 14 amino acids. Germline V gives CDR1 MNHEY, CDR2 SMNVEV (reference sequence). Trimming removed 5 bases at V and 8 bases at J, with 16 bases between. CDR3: CASSPQYAEDIQYF. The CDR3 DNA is TGTGCCAGCAGTCCCCAATATGCGGAGGACATTCAGTACTTC.

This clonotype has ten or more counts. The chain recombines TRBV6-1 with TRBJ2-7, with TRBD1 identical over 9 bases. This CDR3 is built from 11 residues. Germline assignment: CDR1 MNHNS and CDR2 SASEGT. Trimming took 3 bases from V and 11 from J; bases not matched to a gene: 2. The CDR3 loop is CASSDRDREYF. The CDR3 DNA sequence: TGTGCCAGCAGTGATAGGGACAGGGAGTACTTC.

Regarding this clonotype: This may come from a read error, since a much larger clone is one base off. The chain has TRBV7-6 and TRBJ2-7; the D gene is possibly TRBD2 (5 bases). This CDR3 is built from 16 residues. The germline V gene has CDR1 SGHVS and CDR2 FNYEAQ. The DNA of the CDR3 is TGTGCCAGCGGCTTAGCGTGGTCAGGAGGTACCTACGAGCAGTACTTC. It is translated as CASGLAWSGGTYEQYF.

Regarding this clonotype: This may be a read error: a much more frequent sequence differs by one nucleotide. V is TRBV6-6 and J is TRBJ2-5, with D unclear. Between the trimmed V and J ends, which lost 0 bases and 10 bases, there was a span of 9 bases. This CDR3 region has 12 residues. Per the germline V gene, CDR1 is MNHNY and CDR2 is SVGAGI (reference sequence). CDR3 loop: CASSYSEWGQYF. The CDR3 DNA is TGTGCCAGCAGTTACTCCGAGTGGGGCCAGTACTTC.

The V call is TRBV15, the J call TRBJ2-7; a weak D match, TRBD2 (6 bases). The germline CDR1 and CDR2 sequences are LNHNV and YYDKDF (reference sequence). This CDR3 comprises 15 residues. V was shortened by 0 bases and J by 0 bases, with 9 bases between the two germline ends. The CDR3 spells CATSRDGGSSYEQYF. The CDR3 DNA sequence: TGTGCCACCAGCAGAGATGGGGGGAGCTCCTACGAGCAGTACTTC.

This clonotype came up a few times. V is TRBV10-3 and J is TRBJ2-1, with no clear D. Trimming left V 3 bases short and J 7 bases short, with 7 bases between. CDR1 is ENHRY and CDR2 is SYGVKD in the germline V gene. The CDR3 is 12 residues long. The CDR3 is CAISDFSNEQFF. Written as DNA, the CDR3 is TGTGCCATCAGTGACTTTTCGAATGAGCAGTTCTTC.

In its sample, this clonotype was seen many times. DNA of the CDR3: TGTGCCAGCAGTCCATTTGGATATAGCAATCAGCCCCAGCATTTT. This translates into CASSPFGYSNQPQHF. The V gene is TRBV2, the J gene TRBJ1-5; D is unclear. The CDR3 runs 15 residues. The V and J ends lost 5 bases and 0 bases respectively, with 11 bases between them. Germline assignment: CDR1 SNHLY and CDR2 FYNNEI.

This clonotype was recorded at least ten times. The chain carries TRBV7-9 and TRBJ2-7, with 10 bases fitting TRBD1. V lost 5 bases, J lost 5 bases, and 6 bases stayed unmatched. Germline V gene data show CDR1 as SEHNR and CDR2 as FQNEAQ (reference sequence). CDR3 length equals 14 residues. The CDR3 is CASSLTGGWDEQYF. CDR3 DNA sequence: TGTGCCAGCAGCCTGACAGGGGGCTGGGACGAGCAGTACTTC.

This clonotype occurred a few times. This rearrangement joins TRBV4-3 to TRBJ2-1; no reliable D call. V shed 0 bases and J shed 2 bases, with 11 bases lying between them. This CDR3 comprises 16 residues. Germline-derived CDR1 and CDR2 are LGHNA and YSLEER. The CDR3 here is CASSQDGQVPYNEQFF. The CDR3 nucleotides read TGCGCCAGCAGCCAAGATGGGCAGGTCCCCTACAATGAGCAGTTCTTC.

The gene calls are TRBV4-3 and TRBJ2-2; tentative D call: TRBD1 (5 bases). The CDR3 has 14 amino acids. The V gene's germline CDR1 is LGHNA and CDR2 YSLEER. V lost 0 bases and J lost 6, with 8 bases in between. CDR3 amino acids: CASSQDTGSGELFF. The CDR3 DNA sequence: TGCGCCAGCAGCCAAGATACAGGTTCCGGGGAGCTGTTTTTT.